One and the same sample provided the 16 T cell receptor beta chains below, sequenced in a study of OX40 agonist ivuxolimab in advanced cancers. The repertoire was sequenced with immunoSEQ multiplex PCR; TCRdb's copy has only in-frame clones and lacks some. The data hold 73,000 or so clones, with around 85% observed a single time. Source: CD4+ or CD8+ T cells sorted from blood, taken in a trial of the OX40 agonist ivuxolimab. The receptors originated from an adult with an advanced solid tumor such as melanoma, head and neck, liver or kidney cancer.

The chain has TRBV15 and TRBJ2-7; unclear D gene. The CDR3 sequence is 14 residues long. Trimming removed 0 bases at V and 10 bases at J, with 16 bases between. Germline assignment: CDR1 LNHNV and CDR2 YYDKDF (reference sequence). For the CDR3, the DNA is TGTGCCACCAGCAGAGATCTGGCTACCCCAGTACAGTACTTC. This translates into CATSRDLATPVQYF.

This rearrangement joins TRBV6-7 to TRBJ2-2, with D possibly matching TRBD1 (5 bases). TRBV6-7 is noted as an ORF with a role that remains uncertain. The CDR3 has 15 residues. The V gene lost 5 bases and the J gene lost 5 bases, with 15 bases spanning the gap. Here the CDR3 reads CASSTPAGCTGELFF. CDR3 DNA: TGTGCCAGCAGTACCCCGGCAGGGTGTACCGGGGAGCTGTTTTTT.

Only one count was recorded for this clone. The V call is TRBV10-3, the J call TRBJ2-5; D is uncertain. V was pared by 4 bases and J by 4 bases, with 10 bases between. CDR1 and CDR2 from the germline V gene are ENHRY and SYGVKD. CDR3 length: 13 amino acids. The CDR3 region has the DNA TGTGCCATCAGTGGATATGATGGAGAGACCCAGTACTTC. Protein sequence: CAISGYDGETQYF.

The chain has TRBV11-3 and TRBJ2-3, with 10 bases lining up with TRBD1. Germline CDR1 is SGHNT and CDR2 is YENEEA. CDR3 size: 15 residues. Unmatched junction bases numbered 1, after V lost 4 bases and J lost 0 bases. CDR3 in amino acids: CASSWTGGSTDTQYF. The CDR3, as DNA: TGTGCCAGCAGCTGGACAGGGGGGAGCACAGATACGCAGTATTTT.

The chain uses TRBV11-2 and TRBJ2-1; 11 nucleotides line up with TRBD1. This CDR3 has 15 amino acids. The V gene end was trimmed by 4 bases and the J gene end by 6 bases; junction bases not matched to a gene: 5. Germline CDR1 SGHAT, CDR2 FQNNGV. CDR3 sequence reads: CASSSPGQGVNEQFF. The CDR3 DNA reads TGTGCCAGCAGCTCACCGGGACAGGGGGTCAATGAGCAGTTCTTC.

J is TRBJ2-1 and V is TRBV5-8; TRBD2 aligns across 7 bases. Trimming removed 0 bases from V and 7 bases from J; junction bases left unmatched: 1. The CDR3 has 13 residues. Germline values: CDR1 SGHTS, CDR2 YDEGEE. CDR3 loop: CASSLERGNEQFF. CDR3 sequence (DNA): TGTGCCAGCAGCTTGGAGCGGGGAAATGAGCAGTTCTTC. The entire variable domain, with the rest obtained from reference TRBV5-8 and TRBJ2-1, is as follows: EAGVTQSPTHLIKTRGQQATLRCSPISGHTSVYWYQQALGLGLQFLLWYDEGEERNRGNFPPRFSGRQFPNYSSELNVNALELEDSALYLCASSLERGNEQFFGPGTRLTVL.

This chain joins TRBV6-5 and TRBJ1-3; no clear D gene. The V gene's germline CDR1 is MNHEY and CDR2 SVGAGI. Trimming removed 0 bases from V and 0 bases from J, with 9 bases in between. The CDR3 has 16 residues. CDR3 amino acids: CASSYSIGDSGNTIYF. CDR3 nucleotides: TGTGCCAGCAGTTACTCGATTGGGGACTCTGGAAACACCATATATTTT.

As for this clone: One junction end does not reproduce the germline sequence, and a read error may be involved. The chain employs TRBV14 and TRBJ2-6; no firm D call. Germline CDR1 SGHDN, CDR2 FVKESK. There are 17 residues in the CDR3. As DNA, the CDR3 is TGTGCCAGCAGCATCCACCGGGCTTCCTCTGCGGCCAACGTCCTGACTTTC. It encodes CASSIHRASSAANVLTF. Complete variable domain (other parts from reference TRBV14 and TRBJ2-6): EAGVTQFPSHSVIEKGQTVTLRCDPISGHDNLYWYRRVMGKEIKFLLHFVKESKQDESGMPNNRFLAERTGGTYSTLKVQPAELEDSGVYFCASSIHRASSAANVLTFGAGSRLTVL.

The chain carries TRBV27 and TRBJ2-7; D remains ambiguous. Per the germline V gene, CDR1 is MNHEY and CDR2 is SMNVEV (reference sequence). The CDR3 has 14 amino acids. V was trimmed by 0 bases and J by 2 bases, leaving 8 bases between them. Here the CDR3 reads CASSLSYRAYEQYF. DNA for the CDR3: TGTGCCAGCAGTTTATCGTACAGAGCCTACGAGCAGTACTTC.

The chain uses TRBV5-6 and TRBJ2-7; D not resolved. Germline V gives CDR1 SGHDT, CDR2 YYEEEE. V was pared by 1 base and J by 2 bases, with 7 bases between. The CDR3 contains 13 residues. The CDR3 region has the DNA TGTGCCAGCAGCTTGACACACGCCTACGAGCAGTACTTC. It is translated as CASSLTHAYEQYF.

The chain couples TRBV19 to TRBJ1-5; D is possibly TRBD1 (5 bases). CDR1 and CDR2 from the germline V gene are LNHDA and SQIVND (reference sequence). The CDR3 has 14 residues. V shed 3 bases and J shed 1 base, with 7 bases lying between them. CDR3 amino acids: CASSMGVSNQPQHF. Here the CDR3 DNA reads TGTGCCAGTAGTATGGGGGTAAGCAATCAGCCCCAGCATTTT.

This chain uses TRBV5-6 with TRBJ1-3; TRBD1 is a possible D gene (6 bases). V was shortened by 4 bases and J by 0 bases, with 14 bases between the two germline ends. There are 16 residues in the CDR3. Per the germline V gene, CDR1 is SGHDT and CDR2 is YYEEEE. This CDR3 is CASSTLGATSGNTIYF. DNA of the CDR3: TGTGCCAGCAGCACGTTGGGGGCAACCTCTGGAAACACCATATATTTT. Looking up the rest from reference TRBV5-6 and TRBJ1-3 gives the full variable domain: DAGVTQSPTHLIKTRGQQVTLRCSPKSGHDTVSWYQQALGQGPQFIFQYYEEEERQRGNFPDRFSGHQFPNYSSELNVNALLLGDSALYLCASSTLGATSGNTIYFGEGSWLTVV.

This sequence joins TRBV6-6 and TRBJ2-3, with 8 bases matching TRBD2. The CDR3 is made up of 16 amino acids. The germline gives CDR1 MNHNY, CDR2 SVGAGI (reference sequence). The V and J ends lost 0 bases and 1 base, in that order; junction bases with no gene match: 3. CDR3 nucleotides: TGTGCCAGCAGTTACTCGTTGCGGGGGGGCACAGATACGCAGTATTTT. Its protein product is CASSYSLRGGTDTQYF.

The chain uses TRBV19 and TRBJ1-5, with D possibly being TRBD1 (6 bases). There are 16 residues in the CDR3. With 2 bases removed from V and 3 bases from J, the gap between germline ends came to 14 bases. Germline CDR1 LNHDA, CDR2 SQIVND (reference sequence). The CDR3 here is CASSILGSGANQPQHF. CDR3 nucleotides: TGTGCCAGTAGTATATTAGGGTCGGGGGCCAATCAGCCCCAGCATTTT.

The chain is built from TRBV4-3 and TRBJ1-6, with D possibly matching TRBD1 (5 bases). Per the germline V gene, CDR1 is LGHNA and CDR2 is YSLEER. Trimming stripped 5 bases from V and 3 bases from J, with 14 bases between. There are 16 residues in the CDR3. DNA of the CDR3: TGCGCCAGCAGCAGCCGACAGCAGGGCTATAATTCACCCCTCCACTTT. It translates to CASSSRQQGYNSPLHF.

The chain links TRBV6-1 to TRBJ1-5; D unclear. Germline-derived CDR1 and CDR2 are MNHNS and SASEGT. This CDR3 has 12 residues. Trimming stripped 2 bases from V and 7 bases from J, with 6 bases between. This chain's CDR3 is CASSEMGQPQHF. CDR3 DNA sequence: TGTGCCAGCAGTGAAATGGGACAGCCCCAGCATTTT.